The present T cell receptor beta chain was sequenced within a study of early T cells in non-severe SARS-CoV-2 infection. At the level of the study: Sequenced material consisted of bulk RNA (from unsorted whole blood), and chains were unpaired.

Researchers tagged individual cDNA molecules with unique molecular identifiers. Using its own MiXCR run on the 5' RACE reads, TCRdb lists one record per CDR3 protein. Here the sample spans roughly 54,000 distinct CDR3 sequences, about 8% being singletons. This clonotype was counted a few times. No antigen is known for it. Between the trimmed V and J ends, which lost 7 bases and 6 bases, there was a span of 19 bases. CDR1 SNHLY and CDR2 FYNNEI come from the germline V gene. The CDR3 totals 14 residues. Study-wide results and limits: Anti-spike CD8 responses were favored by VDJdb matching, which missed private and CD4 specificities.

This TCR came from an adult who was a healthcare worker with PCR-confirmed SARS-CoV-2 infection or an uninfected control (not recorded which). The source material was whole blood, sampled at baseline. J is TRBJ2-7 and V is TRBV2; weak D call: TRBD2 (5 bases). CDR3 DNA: TGTGCCAGCATGCGAGGGCGTCCTTCGGGCGAGCAGTACTTC. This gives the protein CASMRGRPSGEQYF.